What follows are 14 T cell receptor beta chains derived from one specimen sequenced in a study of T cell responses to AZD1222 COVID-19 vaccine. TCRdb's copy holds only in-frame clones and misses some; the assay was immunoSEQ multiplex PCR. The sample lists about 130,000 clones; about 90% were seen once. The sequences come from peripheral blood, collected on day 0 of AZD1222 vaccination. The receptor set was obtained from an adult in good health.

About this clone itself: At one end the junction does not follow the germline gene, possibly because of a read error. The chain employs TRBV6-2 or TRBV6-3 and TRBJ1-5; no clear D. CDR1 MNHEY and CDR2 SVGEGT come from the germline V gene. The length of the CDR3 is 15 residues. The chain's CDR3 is CASSHSVISNQPQHF. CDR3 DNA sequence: TGTGCCAGCAGTCACTCGGTTATTAGCAATCAGCCCCAGCATTTT.

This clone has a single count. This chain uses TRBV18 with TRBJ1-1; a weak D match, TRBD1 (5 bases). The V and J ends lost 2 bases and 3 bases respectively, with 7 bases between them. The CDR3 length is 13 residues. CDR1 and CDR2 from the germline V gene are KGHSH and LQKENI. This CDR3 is CASSPSRDTEAFF. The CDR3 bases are TGTGCCAGCTCACCAAGCAGGGACACTGAAGCTTTCTTT.

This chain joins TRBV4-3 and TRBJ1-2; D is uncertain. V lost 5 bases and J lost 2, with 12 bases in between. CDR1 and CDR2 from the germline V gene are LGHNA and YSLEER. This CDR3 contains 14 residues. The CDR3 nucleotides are TGCGCCAGCAGCTGGTCGACGGTCAACTATGGCTACACCTTC. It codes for CASSWSTVNYGYTF.

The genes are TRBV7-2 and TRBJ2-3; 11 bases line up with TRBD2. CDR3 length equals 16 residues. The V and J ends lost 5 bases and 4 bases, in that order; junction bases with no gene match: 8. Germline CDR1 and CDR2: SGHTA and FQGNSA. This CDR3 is CASSPRSGGGSDTQYF. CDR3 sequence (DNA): TGTGCCAGCAGCCCCCGTAGCGGGGGGGGATCAGATACGCAGTATTTT.

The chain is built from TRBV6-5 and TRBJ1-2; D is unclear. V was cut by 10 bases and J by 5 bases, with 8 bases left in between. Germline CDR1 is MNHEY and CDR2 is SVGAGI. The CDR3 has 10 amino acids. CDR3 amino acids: CAKVGYGYTF. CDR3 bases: TGTGCCAAAGTGGGGTATGGCTACACCTTC.

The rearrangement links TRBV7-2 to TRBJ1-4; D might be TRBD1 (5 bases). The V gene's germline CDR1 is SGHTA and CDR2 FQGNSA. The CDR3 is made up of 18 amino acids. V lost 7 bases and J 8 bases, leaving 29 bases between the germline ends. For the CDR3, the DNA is TGTGCCAGCACCCTTGGATGGGGGGTTGGGACCGGAGTGGAAAAACTGTTTTTT. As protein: CASTLGWGVGTGVEKLFF. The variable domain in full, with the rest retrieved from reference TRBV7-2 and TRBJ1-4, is GAGVSQSPSNKVTEKGKDVELRCDPISGHTALYWYRQSLGQGLEFLIYFQGNSAPDKSGLPSDRFSAERTGGSVSTLTIQRTQQEDSAVYLCASTLGWGVGTGVEKLFFGSGTQLSVL.

The chain's CDR3 is CASRTGSSGNTIYF. Here the CDR3 DNA reads TGCGCCAGCAGGACAGGGTCTTCGGGAAACACCATATATTTT. This chain connects TRBV5-1 to TRBJ1-3; 7 bases line up with TRBD1. CDR3 size: 14 residues. V lost 5 bases to trimming and J lost 4 bases; unmatched junction nucleotides: 6. CDR1 and CDR2 (germline): SGHRS, YFSETQ.

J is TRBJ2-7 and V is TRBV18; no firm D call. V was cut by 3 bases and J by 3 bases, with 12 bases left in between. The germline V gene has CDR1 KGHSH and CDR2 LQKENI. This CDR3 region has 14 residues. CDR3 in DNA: TGTGCCAGCTCACCCCGGGTACCGGGCTACGAGCAGTACTTC. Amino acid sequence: CASSPRVPGYEQYF.

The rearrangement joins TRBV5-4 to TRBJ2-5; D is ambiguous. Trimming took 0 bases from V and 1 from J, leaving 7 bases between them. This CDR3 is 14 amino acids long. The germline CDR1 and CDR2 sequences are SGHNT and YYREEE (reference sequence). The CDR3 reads CASSLGQAQETQYF. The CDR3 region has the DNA TGTGCCAGCAGCTTGGGTCAGGCCCAAGAGACCCAGTACTTC.

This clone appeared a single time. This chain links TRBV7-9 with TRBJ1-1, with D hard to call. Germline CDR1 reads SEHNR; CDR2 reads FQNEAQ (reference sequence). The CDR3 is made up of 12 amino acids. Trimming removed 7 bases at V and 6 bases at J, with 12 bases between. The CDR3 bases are TGTGCCAGCACCACCGGAGCCCCTGAAGCTTTCTTT. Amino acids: CASTTGAPEAFF.

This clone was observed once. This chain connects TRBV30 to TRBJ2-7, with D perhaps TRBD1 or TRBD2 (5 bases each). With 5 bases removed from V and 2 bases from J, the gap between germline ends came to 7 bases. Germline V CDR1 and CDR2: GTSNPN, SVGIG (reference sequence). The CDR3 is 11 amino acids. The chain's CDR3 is CAWGGTYEQYF. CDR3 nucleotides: TGTGCCTGGGGGGGAACCTACGAGCAGTACTTC.

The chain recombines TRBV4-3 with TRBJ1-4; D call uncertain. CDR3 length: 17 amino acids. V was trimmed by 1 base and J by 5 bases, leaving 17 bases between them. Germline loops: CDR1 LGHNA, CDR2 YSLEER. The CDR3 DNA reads TGCGCCAGCAGCCAAGTGTCGCGAGGGCGGCCCAATGAAAAACTGTTTTTT. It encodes CASSQVSRGRPNEKLFF.

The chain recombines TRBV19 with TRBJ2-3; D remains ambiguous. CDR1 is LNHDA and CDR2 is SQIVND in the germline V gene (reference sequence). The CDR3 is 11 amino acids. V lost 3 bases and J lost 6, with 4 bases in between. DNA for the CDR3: TGTGCCAGTAGTATTAAGGATACGCAGTATTTT. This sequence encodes CASSIKDTQYF.

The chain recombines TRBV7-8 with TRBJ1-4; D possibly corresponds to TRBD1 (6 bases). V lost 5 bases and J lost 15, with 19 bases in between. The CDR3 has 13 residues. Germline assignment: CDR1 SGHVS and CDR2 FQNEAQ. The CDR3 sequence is CASSLDRGGWVFF. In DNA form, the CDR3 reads TGTGCCAGCAGCCTGGATAGGGGGGGCTGGGTGTTTTTT.